The 8 T cell receptor beta chains in this list originate from one sample, sequenced in a study of Ad26.COV2.S vaccination and SARS-CoV-2 variants. TCRdb's table, derived via immunoSEQ multiplex PCR, lists solely in-frame clones and lacks some. The sample has about 350,000 clones; about 85% are singletons. The treatment denotes: 15 to 20 received Ad26.COV2.S at low or high dose, single or two shots; about 5 received placebo; per-sample allocation not given. Following the first vaccine or placebo injection, samples were taken on day 63. Sequenced material: peripheral blood, taken in a trial of Ad26.COV2.S vaccine versus placebo. All receptors come from a person aged 18-65 years who received the Ad26.COV2.S COVID-19 vaccine or a placebo.

This rearrangement joins TRBV7-9 to TRBJ1-5, with a tentative D call TRBD1 (6 bases). V was pared by 1 base and J by 4 bases, with 11 bases between. Germline V lookup: CDR1 SEHNR, CDR2 FQNEAQ (reference sequence). This CDR3 is built from 15 residues. The CDR3 DNA reads TGTGCCAGCAGCTTAGGCGGGGACAATAATCAGCCCCAGCATTTT. Protein sequence: CASSLGGDNNQPQHF.

This clone appeared a single time. The gene calls are TRBV28 and TRBJ2-1; D uncertain. Trimming took 6 bases from V and 12 from J, leaving 15 bases between them. The germline gives CDR1 MDHEN, CDR2 SYDVKM. CDR3 length: 12 residues. The CDR3 sequence: CASRQTMGWQFF. For the CDR3, the DNA is TGTGCCAGCAGGCAAACGATGGGCTGGCAGTTCTTC.

The genes are TRBV4-3 and TRBJ1-3, with D perhaps TRBD1 (6 bases). With 0 bases removed from V and 2 bases from J, the gap between germline ends came to 11 bases. This CDR3 has 16 amino acids. Germline V gene sequence: CDR1 LGHNA, CDR2 YSLEER. The CDR3 spells CASSQELAGAGNTIYF. Written as DNA, the CDR3 is TGCGCCAGCAGCCAAGAGTTAGCAGGGGCTGGAAACACCATATATTTT.

This clone has a single count. The chain carries TRBV27 and TRBJ1-2; D gene unclear. The length of the CDR3 is 12 residues. Trimming pared 6 bases from V and 6 bases from J, leaving 11 bases between. CDR1 is MNHEY and CDR2 is SMNVEV in the germline V gene (reference sequence). CDR3 sequence: CASSPAFNGYTF. CDR3 sequence (DNA): TGTGCCAGCAGCCCCGCCTTTAATGGCTACACCTTC.

This clone was counted only a few times. The chain combines TRBV4-3 with TRBJ1-1, with D uncertain. V was shortened by 1 base and J by 5 bases, with 8 bases between the two germline ends. From germline, CDR1 is LGHNA and CDR2 YSLEER. The CDR3 is made up of 13 amino acids. In DNA, the CDR3 is TGCGCCAGCAGCCAAGTTGAGGAGACTGAAGCTTTCTTT. Amino acid sequence: CASSQVEETEAFF.

The chain combines TRBV5-5 with TRBJ1-1; 9 nucleotides match TRBD1. CDR1 is SGHKS, CDR2 YYEKEE, per germline (reference sequence). The CDR3 is 15 residues long. Trimming cost V 6 bases and J 4 bases; bases outside gene matches: 10. The CDR3 DNA reads TGTGCCAGCACCAGACAGGGGGGTTCGGGCACTGAAGCTTTCTTT. This encodes CASTRQGGSGTEAFF.

The V call is TRBV5-1, the J call TRBJ2-7; TRBD1 aligns across 7 bases. The CDR3 runs 14 residues. Losses at the gene ends were 3 bases for V and 4 bases for J; bases not matched to a gene: 7. Germline V gene data show CDR1 as SGHRS and CDR2 as YFSETQ. In DNA, the CDR3 is TGCGCCAGCAGCTCCGACAGGGAGAGGTACGAGCAGTACTTC. This sequence encodes CASSSDRERYEQYF.

The chain uses TRBV7-9 and TRBJ1-5, with D unclear. CDR1 is SEHNR, CDR2 FQNEAQ, per germline (reference sequence). This CDR3 has 16 residues. Trimming took off 1 base at V and 4 bases at J, with 14 bases between the two ends. CDR3 nucleotide sequence: TGTGCCAGCAGCTTAGGATCGACTTTGCCGAATCAGCCCCAGCATTTT. It encodes CASSLGSTLPNQPQHF.